The rows below give T cell receptor beta chains drawn from one sample of a study of CXCR3-negative and CXCR3-positive naive CD8 T cells. TCRdb reanalyzed the 5' RACE reads and collapses them to one entry per CDR3 protein, without DNA. This repertoire comprises approximately 100,000 distinct CDR3 sequences; its ten largest clones make up 0.36%. Sequenced sample: naive CXCR3+ CD8+ T cells from blood. These receptors originate from a human donor in good health. Some clones in this sample may be carry-over from other donors' samples. The CDR3 runs from the conserved cysteine through the conserved F or W. Fields, in order: J gene, V gene, CDR3 protein.

TRBJ2-2	TRBV24-1	CATSFAGVDTGELFF
TRBJ2-5	TRBV28	CASRPNRDRNPITQETQYF
TRBJ2-7	TRBV7-9	CASSYGLAGLTYEQYF
TRBJ1-5	TRBV5-1	CASSPGTHSNQPQHF
TRBJ2-5	TRBV7-2	CASRGLEITETQYF
TRBJ2-5	TRBV28	CASSNPRGRGTQYF
TRBJ1-1	TRBV7-8	CASSLTYTEAFF
TRBJ2-3	TRBV12-3/TRBV12-4	CASSFPDSGRGTDTQYF
TRBJ2-3	TRBV29-1	CSGRGGSTDTQYF
TRBJ2-1	TRBV28	CASSFPSSGQGNNEQFF
TRBJ2-7	TRBV23-1	CASSPRPDRLRGQYF
TRBJ2-1	TRBV7-9	CASSARLDGSYNEQFF
TRBJ2-1	TRBV11-2	CASSPPGPREVDNEQFF
TRBJ2-7	TRBV7-9	CASSLAQGVGQYF
TRBJ1-1	TRBV27	CASFRSRNTEAFF
TRBJ2-7	TRBV29-1	CSVENRGYEQYF
TRBJ2-1	TRBV3-1	CASSQLNDYNEQFF
TRBJ2-7	TRBV21-1	CASSKVCRGEKVDEQYF
TRBJ1-5	TRBV5-8	CASSLSAGYGNQPQHF
TRBJ2-7	TRBV27	CASSRNVDSYEQYF
TRBJ2-5	TRBV28	CASSPRTGGETQYF
TRBJ2-7	TRBV5-8	CASSPASSGRSSYEQYF
TRBJ2-7	TRBV7-8	CASSSSVGSSYEQYF
TRBJ2-7	TRBV4-1	CASSLTLGALYEQYF
TRBJ2-7	TRBV5-1	CASSEDSSYEQYF
TRBJ2-1	TRBV3-1	CASSQDFWRGEKEQFF
TRBJ2-1	TRBV7-3	CASSLSGTGGPGSYNEQFF
TRBJ2-7	TRBV14	CASSQEEAGPYEQYF
TRBJ2-4	TRBV14	CASSQGRTGGDPKNIQYF
TRBJ2-5	TRBV28	CASSLFGRREYGETQYF
TRBJ2-1	TRBV20-1	CSARATYGLYYNEQFF
TRBJ1-3	TRBV4-1	CASSQEEVGQTGNTIYF
TRBJ2-7	TRBV19	CASSMDSSYEQYF
TRBJ2-1	TRBV7-6	CASSPPMNEQFF
TRBJ2-7	TRBV5-1	CASSLWLATYEQYF
TRBJ2-7	TRBV20-1	CSARDWQGASYEQYF
TRBJ2-2	TRBV29-1	CSVDGGAANTGELFF
TRBJ2-1	TRBV24-1	CATSDFMGPIYNEQFF
TRBJ1-1	TRBV4-3	CASSTQGGVEAFF
TRBJ1-5	TRBV7-9	CASSLGEPWTDQPQHF
TRBJ2-1	TRBV7-7	CASSLGPGQGVINEQFF
TRBJ2-5	TRBV4-1	CASSHLAETQYF
TRBJ2-7	TRBV12-3/TRBV12-4	CASRDRRFYEQYF
TRBJ2-1	TRBV7-2	CASGLYNEQFF
TRBJ1-2	TRBV29-1	CSVEDPGGRGYTF
TRBJ2-1	TRBV6-5	CASSYGLAGALGNEQFF
TRBJ2-2	TRBV4-1	CASSPRTYGTGELFF
TRBJ1-1	TRBV21-1	CASSNSRGNTEAFF
TRBJ2-1	TRBV7-6	CASSLEFAASGRANEQFF
TRBJ2-2	TRBV20-1	CSARETSFGGELFF
TRBJ2-1	TRBV11-2	CASSLVGNDEQFF
TRBJ2-7	TRBV27	CASSLSSEYEQYF
TRBJ2-3	TRBV7-2	CASSHRWTGSRDTQYF
TRBJ2-7	TRBV30	CAWSAIAGGPPYEQYF
TRBJ2-7	TRBV28	CASAADRGLDEQYF
TRBJ2-6	TRBV21-1	CASNSRCRPAGANVLTF